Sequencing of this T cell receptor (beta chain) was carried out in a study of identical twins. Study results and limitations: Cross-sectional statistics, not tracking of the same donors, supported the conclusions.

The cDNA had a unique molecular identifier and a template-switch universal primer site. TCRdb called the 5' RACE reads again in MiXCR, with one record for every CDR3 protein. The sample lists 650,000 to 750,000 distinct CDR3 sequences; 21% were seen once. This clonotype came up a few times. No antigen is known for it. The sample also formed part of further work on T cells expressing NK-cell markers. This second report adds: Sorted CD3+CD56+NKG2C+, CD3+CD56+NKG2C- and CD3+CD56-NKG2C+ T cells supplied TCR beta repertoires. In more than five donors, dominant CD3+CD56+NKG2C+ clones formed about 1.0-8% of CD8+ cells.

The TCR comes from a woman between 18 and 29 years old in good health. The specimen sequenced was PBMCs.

The DNA of the CDR3 is TGCGCCAGCAGCTGGCGGGACCAAGACAATGAGCAGTTCTTC. This encodes CASSWRDQDNEQFF. The chain recombines TRBV5-1 with TRBJ2-1; possible D gene TRBD2, 6 bases. The V and J ends lost 3 bases and 5 bases respectively, with 12 bases between them. The CDR3 is 14 residues long. CDR1 and CDR2 from the germline V gene are SGHRS and YFSETQ.